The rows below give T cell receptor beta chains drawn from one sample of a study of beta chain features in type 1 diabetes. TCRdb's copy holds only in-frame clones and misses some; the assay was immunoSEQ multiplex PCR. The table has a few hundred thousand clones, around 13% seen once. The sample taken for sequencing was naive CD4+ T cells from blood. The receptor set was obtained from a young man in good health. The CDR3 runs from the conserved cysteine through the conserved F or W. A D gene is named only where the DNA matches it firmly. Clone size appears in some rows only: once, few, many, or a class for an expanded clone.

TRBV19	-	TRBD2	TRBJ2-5	CASSREAGGPKTQYF	TGTGCCAGTAGCCGAGAGGCGGGGGGGCCTAAGACCCAGTACTTC
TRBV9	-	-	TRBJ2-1	CASSVESRAPYNEQFF	TGTGCCAGCAGCGTAGAGTCCAGGGCACCCTACAATGAGCAGTTCTTC
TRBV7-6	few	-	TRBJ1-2	CASSTGYGYTF	TGTGCCAGCAGCACAGGGTATGGCTACACCTTC
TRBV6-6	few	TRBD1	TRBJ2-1	CASTPYRGNEQFF	TGTGCCAGCACTCCCTACAGGGGCAATGAGCAGTTCTTC
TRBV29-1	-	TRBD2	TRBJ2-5	CSVLGLAGTTIQETQYF	TGCAGCGTTCTAGGACTAGCGGGGACAACTATACAAGAGACCCAGTACTTC
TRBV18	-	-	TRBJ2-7	CASSPNWDTYEQYF	TGTGCCAGCTCACCAAATTGGGACACCTACGAGCAGTACTTC
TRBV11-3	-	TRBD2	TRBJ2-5	CASSFWELADQETQYF	TGTGCCAGCAGCTTCTGGGAGCTAGCGGATCAAGAGACCCAGTACTTC
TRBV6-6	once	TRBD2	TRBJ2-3	CASSRTSVDTQYF	TGTGCCAGCAGTAGGACTAGCGTGGATACGCAGTATTTT
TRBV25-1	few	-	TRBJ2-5	CASSELGSEAQYF	TGTGCCAGCAGTGAATTGGGTTCGGAGGCCCAGTACTTC
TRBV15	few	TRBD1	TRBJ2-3	CATSTYRGRGTDTQYF	TGTGCCACCAGCACGTACAGGGGGCGCGGCACAGATACGCAGTATTTT
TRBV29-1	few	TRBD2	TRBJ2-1	CSVSGGPLYNEQFF	TGCAGCGTTAGCGGGGGGCCCCTCTACAATGAGCAGTTCTTC
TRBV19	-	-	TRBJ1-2	CASSILRSGYGYTF	TGTGCCAGTAGTATCCTTCGGTCGGGCTATGGCTACACCTTC
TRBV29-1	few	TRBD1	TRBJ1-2	CSVDRANYGYTF	TGCAGCGTGGACAGGGCTAACTATGGCTACACCTTC
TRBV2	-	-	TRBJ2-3	CASRGTYTDTQYF	TGTGCCAGCAGGGGGACGTACACAGATACGCAGTATTTT
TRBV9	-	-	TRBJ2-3	CASSVSGTSTDTQYF	TGTGCCAGCAGCGTTTCGGGGACTAGCACAGATACGCAGTATTTT
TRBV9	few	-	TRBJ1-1	CASSSSFTTEMNTEAFF	TGTGCCAGCAGCAGCAGCTTCACCACAGAAATGAACACTGAAGCTTTCTTT
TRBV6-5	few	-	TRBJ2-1	CASSRNNEQFF	TGTGCCAGCAGTCGGAACAATGAGCAGTTCTTC
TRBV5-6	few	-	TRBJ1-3	CASSQGGNTIYF	TGTGCCAGCAGCCAGGGGGGAAACACCATATATTTT
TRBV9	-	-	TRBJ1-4	CASSVAAGESEKLFF	TGTGCCAGCAGCGTAGCCGCAGGTGAAAGTGAAAAACTGTTTTTT
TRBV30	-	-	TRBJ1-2	CAWSSSGHGYTF	TGTGCCTGGAGTTCATCCGGGCATGGCTACACCTTC
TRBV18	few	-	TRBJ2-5	CASSPAELQETQYF	TGTGCCAGCTCACCCGCCGAACTCCAGGAGACCCAGTACTTC
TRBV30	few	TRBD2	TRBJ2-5	CAWSPNWTSGSLSETQYF	TGTGCCTGGAGTCCTAACTGGACTAGCGGGAGTCTATCGGAGACCCAGTACTTC
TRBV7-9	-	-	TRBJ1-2	CASSFGSGDGYTF	TGTGCCAGCAGCTTCGGATCTGGGGATGGCTACACCTTC
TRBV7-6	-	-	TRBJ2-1	CASSPLLTPLIYNEQFF	TGTGCCAGCAGCCCCTTGCTCACCCCTCTAATCTACAATGAGCAGTTCTTC
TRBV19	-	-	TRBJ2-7	CASGPGRDEPEQYF	TGTGCCAGTGGGCCGGGCAGGGACGAACCCGAGCAGTACTTC
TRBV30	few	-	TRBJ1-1	CACRPRGTEAFF	TGTGCCTGCCGACCGAGGGGCACTGAAGCTTTCTTT
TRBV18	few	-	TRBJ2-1	CASSPLGGDEQFF	TGTGCCAGCTCACCACTCGGGGGAGATGAGCAGTTCTTC
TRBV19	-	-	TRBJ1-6	CASVIPGNSPLHF	TGTGCCAGTGTGATTCCGGGCAATTCACCCCTCCACTTT
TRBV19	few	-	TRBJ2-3	CASSIRGTGQITDTQYF	TGTGCCAGTAGTATTCGCGGGACGGGACAGATAACAGATACGCAGTATTTT
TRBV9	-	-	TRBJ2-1	CASSVGGLPTYNEQFF	TGTGCCAGCAGCGTAGGGGGACTGCCAACCTACAATGAGCAGTTCTTC
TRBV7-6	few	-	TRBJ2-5	CASSLGPGHPQETQYF	TGTGCCAGCAGCCTAGGCCCGGGACATCCTCAAGAGACCCAGTACTTC
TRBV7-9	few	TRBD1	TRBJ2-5	CASGLGQGTETQYF	TGTGCCAGCGGCCTGGGACAGGGTACAGAGACCCAGTACTTC
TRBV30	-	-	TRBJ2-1	CAWRPLTDHNEQFF	TGTGCCTGGAGACCCTTAACAGACCACAATGAGCAGTTCTTC
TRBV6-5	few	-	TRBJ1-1	CASSTSKALNTEAFF	TGTGCCAGCAGTACCTCGAAAGCACTGAACACTGAAGCTTTCTTT
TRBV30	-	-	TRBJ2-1	CAWSVPLGIAYNEQFF	TGTGCCTGGAGTGTACCCTTGGGGATCGCCTACAATGAGCAGTTCTTC
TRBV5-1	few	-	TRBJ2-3	CASSLRQHTDTQYF	TGCGCCAGCAGCTTAAGACAGCACACAGATACGCAGTATTTT
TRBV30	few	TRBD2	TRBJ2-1	CAWSEVAGGYNEQFF	TGTGCCTGGAGTGAAGTAGCGGGAGGCTACAATGAGCAGTTCTTC
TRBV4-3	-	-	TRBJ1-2	CASSQDWGRLTYGYTF	TGCGCCAGCAGCCAAGATTGGGGCCGACTTACCTATGGCTACACCTTC
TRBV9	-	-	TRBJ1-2	CASSVGQGPDYGYTF	TGTGCCAGCAGCGTAGGTCAGGGGCCGGACTATGGCTACACCTTC
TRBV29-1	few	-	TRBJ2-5	CSFAQETQYF	TGCAGCTTCGCGCAGGAGACCCAGTACTTC
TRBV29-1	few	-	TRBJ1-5	CSVSLDSSNQPQHF	TGCAGCGTTTCGCTGGACAGTAGCAATCAGCCCCAGCATTTT
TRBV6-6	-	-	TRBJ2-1	CASSPGPGHEQFF	TGTGCCAGCAGCCCCGGACCGGGACATGAGCAGTTCTTC
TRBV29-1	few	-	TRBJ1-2	CSVEDPNSPGGYGYTF	TGCAGCGTTGAAGATCCCAATTCTCCGGGAGGGTATGGCTACACCTTC
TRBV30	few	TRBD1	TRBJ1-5	CAWSVSLGQGARPPQHF	TGTGCCTGGAGTGTATCCCTGGGACAGGGGGCGCGTCCGCCCCAGCATTTT
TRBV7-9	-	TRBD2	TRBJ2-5	CASSETSGSWETQYF	TGTGCCAGCAGTGAGACTAGCGGGAGTTGGGAGACCCAGTACTTC